Each of the 23 T cell receptor beta chains below was sequenced from the same sample in a study of cytomegalovirus exposure and HLA in healthy donors. The PCR had 60 Vbeta and 13 Jbeta primers. Profiling relied on immunoSEQ multiplex PCR, and the TCRdb table lists in-frame clones only, not all of them. The sample consists of about 180,000 clones, over 65% of them appearing once. The material sequenced was PBMCs. These receptors all come from a woman aged 55 to 70 in good health and CMV-seropositive.

A few counts support this clone. The rearrangement uses TRBV6-1 and TRBJ1-2; D is uncertain. The germline V gene has CDR1 MNHNS and CDR2 SASEGT. The CDR3 loop spans 13 amino acids. Trimming stripped 7 bases from V and 4 bases from J, with 13 bases between. The CDR3 loop reads CASTHRGSYGYTF. The CDR3 coding sequence is TGTGCCAGCACTCACCGGGGATCCTATGGCTACACCTTC.

The V and J genes are TRBV11-2 and TRBJ2-3; 7 nucleotides match TRBD2. The CDR3 totals 16 residues. Looked up from germline, CDR1 is SGHAT and CDR2 is FQNNGV. Unmatched junction bases numbered 9, after V lost 1 base and J lost 5 bases. The CDR3 region has the DNA TGTGCCAGCAGCTTAGGGGACTACCCAGCAGTAGATACGCAGTATTTT. Residues: CASSLGDYPAVDTQYF.

V and J are TRBV5-1 and TRBJ2-1, with 7 positions matching TRBD2. Trimming at V came to 2 bases and at J to 4 bases, leaving 6 bases not matched to a gene. This CDR3 comprises 15 residues. CDR1 SGHRS and CDR2 YFSETQ come from the germline V gene. CDR3: CASSFTGGGYNEQFF. The CDR3, as DNA: TGCGCCAGCAGCTTCACCGGCGGGGGTTACAATGAGCAGTTCTTC.

Note on this clone: The junction shows a germline mismatch at one end, possibly a read error. The J gene is TRBJ2-4, the V gene TRBV5-5; D is possibly TRBD2 (6 bases). The CDR3 totals 14 residues. Germline CDR1 SGHKS, CDR2 YYEKEE (reference sequence). The CDR3 spells CASSPGVGKNSQYF. The CDR3 DNA follows: TGTGCCAGCAGCCCGGGAGTCGGCAAAAACAGTCAGTACTTC. Together with reference TRBV5-5 and TRBJ2-4, the CDR3 gives the full variable domain: DAGVTQSPTHLIKTRGQQVTLRCSPISGHKSVSWYQQVLGQGPQFIFQYYEKEERGRGNFPDRFSARQFPNYSSELNVNALLLGDSALYLCASSPGVGKNSQYFGAGTRLSVL.

This chain uses TRBV2 with TRBJ2-3; 7 bases line up with TRBD1. Per the germline V gene, CDR1 is SNHLY and CDR2 is FYNNEI. V was pared by 10 bases and J by 8 bases, with 9 bases of the junction left unmatched. The CDR3 totals 12 residues. CDR3 sequence reads: CATTDRVGTQYF. CDR3 in DNA: TGTGCCACCACCGACAGGGTGGGTACGCAGTATTTT.

This clone showed up just a few times. The chain recombines TRBV7-6 with TRBJ1-6; 7 positions agree with TRBD1. The CDR3 contains 14 residues. Germline V gene data show CDR1 as SGHVS and CDR2 as FNYEAQ. V gave up 3 bases and J gave up 9 bases; unmatched junction bases: 5. Here the CDR3 reads CASSLQGVVSPLHF. DNA for the CDR3: TGTGCCAGCAGCTTGCAGGGGGTGGTTTCACCCCTCCACTTT. The entire variable domain, with the rest obtained from reference TRBV7-6 and TRBJ1-6, is as follows: GAGVSQSPRYKVTKRGQDVALRCDPISGHVSLYWYRQALGQGPEFLTYFNYEAQQDKSGLPNDRFSAERPEGSISTLTIQRTEQRDSAMYRCASSLQGVVSPLHFGNGTRLTVT.

This sequence joins TRBV6-5 and TRBJ2-7; 9 nucleotides match TRBD1. Germline V lookup: CDR1 MNHEY, CDR2 SVGAGI. The V segment lost 3 bases and the J segment 3 bases; nucleotides outside the gene matches: 3. This CDR3 has 14 residues. Written as DNA, the CDR3 is TGTGCCAGCAGTTATGGGACAGGGAACTACGAGCAGTACTTC. Translation gives CASSYGTGNYEQYF.

The chain couples TRBV9 to TRBJ1-1; TRBD1 matches 7 bases. CDR3 size: 15 residues. Unmatched junction bases numbered 9, after V lost 4 bases and J lost 3 bases. Germline V gene data show CDR1 as SGDLS and CDR2 as YYNGEE. The CDR3 DNA is TGTGCCAGCAGCCCCGCGACAGGGTCATACACTGAAGCTTTCTTT. Translating it yields CASSPATGSYTEAFF.

V gene TRBV18 combines with J gene TRBJ1-1, with 7 bases fitting TRBD1. Looked up from germline, CDR1 is KGHSH and CDR2 is LQKENI. This CDR3 comprises 16 residues. Germline trimming cut 1 base from V and 1 base from J; bases unmatched to any gene: 6. CDR3 bases: TGTGCCAGCTCACCACTCATGGGACAGACGAACACTGAAGCTTTCTTT. Amino acid sequence: CASSPLMGQTNTEAFF.

CDR3 bases: TGCAGCGTTGGACAGGGCGGAAGGGAGACCCAGTACTTC. Translating gives CSVGQGGRETQYF. The rearrangement links TRBV29-1 to TRBJ2-5; the match to TRBD1 covers 7 bases. V trimming: 4 bases; J trimming: 5 bases; junction bases outside the gene matches: 7. The germline CDR1 and CDR2 sequences are SQVTM and ANQGSEA. CDR3 size: 13 residues.

The chain joins TRBV10-3 to TRBJ1-5; tentative D call: TRBD1 (5 bases). The CDR3 contains 13 residues. V was clipped by 10 bases and J by 5 bases, with 15 bases between them. CDR1 is ENHRY and CDR2 is SYGVKD in the germline V gene. The CDR3 loop is CASTGGLDQPQHF. For the CDR3, the DNA is TGTGCCAGCACCGGGGGATTAGATCAGCCCCAGCATTTT.

V gene TRBV10-3 combines with J gene TRBJ2-7; 7 nucleotides agree with TRBD2. This CDR3 is 15 amino acids long. Per the germline V gene, CDR1 is ENHRY and CDR2 is SYGVKD. V shed 4 bases and J 1 base; nucleotides not matched to a gene: 7. The CDR3 DNA reads TGTGCCATCAGTGTTGGCGGGAGCGGGTCCTACGAGCAGTACTTC. Its protein product is CAISVGGSGSYEQYF.

This rearrangement joins TRBV28 to TRBJ2-1; 10 bases line up with TRBD2. The V segment lost 6 bases and the J segment 1 base; nucleotides outside the gene matches: 6. The CDR3 has 16 residues. Germline V gene data show CDR1 as MDHEN and CDR2 as SYDVKM. In DNA form, the CDR3 reads TGTGCCAGCAGCAAACCGGGACTAGCGTCCTACAATGAGCAGTTCTTC. Translated, it gives CASSKPGLASYNEQFF.

The rearrangement uses TRBV9 and TRBJ2-1; 7 bases align to TRBD2. Germline loops: CDR1 SGDLS, CDR2 YYNGEE. After removal of 3 bases from V and 6 bases from J, the junction contained 0 bases not matched to a gene. This CDR3 contains 12 residues. The DNA of the CDR3 is TGTGCCAGCAGCGGGACTAGCAATGAGCAGTTCTTC. Residues: CASSGTSNEQFF.

The chain employs TRBV7-2 and TRBJ1-6, with D hard to call. The CDR3 has 14 residues. Trimming left V 2 bases short and J 10 bases short, with 12 bases between. CDR1 and CDR2 from the germline V gene are SGHTA and FQGNSA. This CDR3 reads CASSLSGSGSPLHF. DNA for the CDR3: TGTGCCAGCAGCTTAAGCGGGTCAGGATCACCCCTCCACTTT.

This sequence joins TRBV7-9 and TRBJ1-5; D gene uncertain. Germline V gives CDR1 SEHNR, CDR2 FQNEAQ (reference sequence). CDR3 length: 16 residues. Trimming shortened V by 0 bases and J by 4 bases, and 13 bases separated the two germline ends. CDR3 loop: CASSLAGGRLNQPQHF. The CDR3 DNA reads as TGTGCCAGCAGCTTAGCGGGCGGAAGACTAAATCAGCCCCAGCATTTT.

This sequence joins TRBV25-1 and TRBJ2-1, with 9 bases matching TRBD1. CDR1 and CDR2 from the germline V gene are MGHDK and SYGVNS. The CDR3 extends over 18 amino acids. The J segment lost 7 bases and the V segment lost 3 bases, leaving 16 bases of the junction unmatched. The CDR3, as DNA: TGTGCCAGCAGTGATTGGGGTACTAGCCGGGACAGGGAAAATGAGCAGTTCTTC. The encoded protein is CASSDWGTSRDRENEQFF.

This rearrangement joins TRBV18 to TRBJ1-2; 8 positions agree with TRBD1. Per the germline V gene, CDR1 is KGHSH and CDR2 is LQKENI. Trimming took 3 bases from V and 6 from J; bases not matched to a gene: 6. This CDR3 comprises 14 residues. CDR3 protein: CASSPSTGEDGYTF. The CDR3 region has the DNA TGTGCCAGCTCACCTTCGACAGGGGAGGATGGCTACACCTTC.

The chain recombines TRBV25-1 with TRBJ1-2; 10 positions agree with TRBD1. Trimming at V came to 4 bases and at J to 3 bases, leaving 11 bases not matched to a gene. This CDR3 is 17 amino acids long. Germline V CDR1 and CDR2: MGHDK, SYGVNS. This CDR3 reads CASSALDRGRSDYGYTF. In DNA form, the CDR3 reads TGTGCCAGCAGTGCACTAGACAGGGGGCGCAGTGACTATGGCTACACCTTC.

This rearrangement joins TRBV5-5 to TRBJ1-3; D ambiguous. Germline values: CDR1 SGHKS, CDR2 YYEKEE (reference sequence). This CDR3 has 13 amino acids. Trimming shortened V by 0 bases and J by 5 bases, and 6 bases separated the two germline ends. CDR3 DNA sequence: TGTGCCAGCAGCTTGGTTGGGCGAAACACCATATATTTT. Translating it yields CASSLVGRNTIYF.

The chain is built from TRBV12-5 and TRBJ2-7; 9 nucleotides match TRBD1. V gave up 5 bases and J gave up 5 bases; unmatched junction bases: 13. The CDR3 spans 16 residues. Germline assignment: CDR1 LGHNT and CDR2 FRNRAP. This CDR3 reads CASGRLPRDRVNEQYF. Written as DNA, the CDR3 is TGTGCTAGTGGTCGCCTACCCCGGGACAGGGTAAACGAGCAGTACTTC.

The chain employs TRBV30 and TRBJ1-1; D gene unclear. Germline assignment: CDR1 GTSNPN and CDR2 SVGIG (reference sequence). The V and J ends lost 0 bases and 0 bases respectively, with 14 bases between them. This CDR3 has 16 residues. Here the CDR3 reads CAWSVLRQLMNTEAFF. The CDR3 coding sequence is TGTGCCTGGAGTGTATTACGACAACTTATGAACACTGAAGCTTTCTTT.

This chain uses TRBV19 with TRBJ1-1; D unclear. The CDR3 sequence is 15 residues long. V lost 5 bases and J 5 bases, leaving 18 bases between the germline ends. The germline V gene encodes CDR1 LNHDA and CDR2 SQIVND (reference sequence). DNA of the CDR3: TGTGCCAGTAGTTCCTCCGGCGGGAGTGGGACTGAAGCTTTCTTT. Protein sequence: CASSSSGGSGTEAFF.